These 11 T cell receptor beta chains came from one sample sequenced in a study of cytomegalovirus exposure and HLA in healthy donors. PCR was performed using 60 Vbeta and 13 Jbeta primers. The repertoire was sequenced with immunoSEQ multiplex PCR; TCRdb's copy has only in-frame clones and lacks some. This sample has some 200,000 clones, with around 75% found just once. Sequencing was carried out using PBMCs. The origin of the receptors is a female donor in good health and CMV-seronegative.

The chain has TRBV6-1 and TRBJ1-5; TRBD1 is a possible D gene (5 bases). Trimming stripped 0 bases from V and 2 bases from J, with 11 bases between. Germline CDR1 reads MNHNS; CDR2 reads SASEGT. The CDR3 has 16 residues. CDR3: CASSEAVGGRNQPQHF. In DNA form, the CDR3 reads TGTGCCAGCAGTGAAGCGGTGGGGGGACGCAATCAGCCCCAGCATTTT.

Points on this clone: Other DNA sequences in the sample encode the same CDR3. CDR3 amino acids: CASSFTGVTEAFF. For the CDR3, the DNA is TGTGCCAGCAGCTTCACAGGGGTTACTGAAGCTTTCTTT. The chain uses TRBV9 and TRBJ1-1; 7 bases map to TRBD1. CDR1 SGDLS and CDR2 YYNGEE come from the germline V gene. Trimming at V came to 4 bases and at J to 5 bases, leaving 5 bases not matched to a gene. This CDR3 contains 13 residues. Together with reference TRBV9 and TRBJ1-1, the CDR3 gives the full variable domain: DSGVTQTPKHLITATGQRVTLRCSPRSGDLSVYWYQQSLDQGLQFLIQYYNGEERAKGNILERFSAQQFPDLHSELNLSSLELGDSALYFCASSFTGVTEAFFGQGTRLTVV.

The chain joins TRBV7-9 to TRBJ2-7; TRBD1 agrees at 8 bases. The CDR3 contains 14 residues. Germline lookup yields CDR1 SEHNR and CDR2 FQNEAQ (reference sequence). V shed 5 bases and J 5 bases; nucleotides not matched to a gene: 8. Here the CDR3 reads CASSHPRTGHEQYF. In DNA form, the CDR3 reads TGTGCCAGCAGCCACCCTCGGACAGGGCACGAGCAGTACTTC.

CDR3: CASSPVRQQNTEAFF. The CDR3 DNA reads TGTGCCAGCTCCCCTGTACGACAGCAGAACACTGAAGCTTTCTTT. The V and J genes are TRBV18 and TRBJ1-1, with D possibly matching TRBD1 (5 bases). Germline V CDR1 and CDR2: KGHSH, LQKENI. The CDR3 contains 15 residues. Trimming cost V 6 bases and J 1 base, with 15 bases left between them. The full variable domain, completed using reference TRBV18 and TRBJ1-1, is NAGVMQNPRHLVRRRGQEARLRCSPMKGHSHVYWYRQLPEEGLKFMVYLQKENIIDESGMPKERFSAEFPKEGPSILRIQQVVRGDSAAYFCASSPVRQQNTEAFFGQGTRLTVV.

The rearrangement links TRBV7-8 to TRBJ2-4; no clear D. The CDR3 is 17 residues long. Trimming shortened V by 3 bases and J by 0 bases, and 15 bases separated the two germline ends. Germline-derived CDR1 and CDR2 are SGHVS and FQNEAQ. The CDR3 loop reads CASSFGRNKIAKNIQYF. CDR3 in DNA: TGTGCCAGCAGCTTCGGCAGGAACAAAATAGCCAAAAACATTCAGTACTTC. Full variable domain (remainder filled in from reference TRBV7-8 and TRBJ2-4): GAGVSQSPRYKVAKRGQDVALRCDPISGHVSLFWYQQALGQGPEFLTYFQNEAQLDKSGLPSDRFFAERPEGSVSTLKIQRTQQEDSAVYLCASSFGRNKIAKNIQYFGAGTRLSVL.

In its sample, this clone was seen a few times. V is TRBV18 and J is TRBJ1-1; D unresolved. The CDR3 consists of 16 residues. Germline V gene data show CDR1 as KGHSH and CDR2 as LQKENI. V was trimmed by 1 base and J by 0 bases, leaving 12 bases between them. The CDR3 DNA reads as TGTGCCAGCTCACCACTTGCCGGGAACATGAACACTGAAGCTTTCTTT. Its protein product is CASSPLAGNMNTEAFF.

The table lists this clone with a few counts. The chain recombines TRBV7-8 with TRBJ2-7; the match to TRBD1 covers 9 bases. The CDR3 sequence is 14 residues long. Germline values: CDR1 SGHVS, CDR2 FQNEAQ. With 3 bases clipped from V and 6 bases from J, the junction kept 6 bases outside the gene matches. CDR3 coding DNA: TGTGCCAGCAGCTTCGGGACAGGGTCAGGCGAGCAGTACTTC. Residues: CASSFGTGSGEQYF.

The J gene is TRBJ1-2, the V gene TRBV29-1; TRBD1 aligns across 7 bases. J was trimmed by 4 bases and V by 4 bases; bases with no gene match: 3. Per the germline V gene, CDR1 is SQVTM and CDR2 is ANQGSEA. The CDR3 runs 12 residues. The CDR3 DNA sequence: TGCAGCGTTGGGAGGGACAGCTATGGCTACACCTTC. This gives the protein CSVGRDSYGYTF.

The genes are TRBV5-1 and TRBJ1-2, with D perhaps matching TRBD1 (6 bases). This CDR3 spans 13 amino acids. Trimming cost V 2 bases and J 7 bases, with 12 bases left between them. Germline CDR1 reads SGHRS; CDR2 reads YFSETQ. The CDR3 protein is CASSFNREGGYTF. The CDR3 DNA reads as TGCGCCAGCAGCTTTAACAGGGAGGGTGGCTACACCTTC. The whole variable domain, filled in from reference TRBV5-1 and TRBJ1-2, reads KAGVTQTPRYLIKTRGQQVTLSCSPISGHRSVSWYQQTPGQGLQFLFEYFSETQRNKGNFPGRFSGRQFSNSRSEMNVSTLELGDSALYLCASSFNREGGYTFGSGTRLTVV.

This clone was picked up a small number of times. The chain recombines TRBV28 with TRBJ2-5, with 9 bases lining up with TRBD1. The DNA matches TRBJ2-7 better at its end, which makes the J call doubtful. The CDR3 is 16 residues long. Looked up from germline, CDR1 is MDHEN and CDR2 is SYDVKM. The CDR3 DNA reads as TGTGCCAGCAGTTCCACCTGGGGGGACAGGGTGGGCGAGCAGTACTTC. Translation gives CASSSTWGDRVGEQYF.

Regarding this clone: Other DNA sequences within the sample encode an identical CDR3. The chain links TRBV4-3 to TRBJ2-5; the D gene is possibly TRBD2 (5 bases). Trimming left V 0 bases short and J 3 bases short, with 11 bases between. CDR1 is LGHNA and CDR2 is YSLEER in the germline V gene. CDR3 length equals 15 residues. The CDR3 coding sequence is TGCGCCAGCAGCCAAGAGAGGGCAGCCGAAGAGACCCAGTACTTC. Amino acids: CASSQERAAEETQYF.